The sequence of this T cell receptor beta chain was determined in a study of cytomegalovirus exposure and HLA in healthy donors. Germline CDR1 and CDR2: SGHTS and YDEGEE. Trimming shortened V by 0 bases and J by 0 bases, and 9 bases separated the two germline ends. The CDR3 runs to 15 residues. PCR involved 60 Vbeta and 13 Jbeta primers. The protocol was immunoSEQ multiplex PCR, while the TCRdb copy is restricted to in-frame clones and leaves out a portion. The data show some 130,000 clones, less than 85% seen once. The V call is TRBV5-8, the J call TRBJ1-2; no firm D call. The sequence came from a man aged 35 to 55 in good health and CMV-seronegative. Sequenced material: PBMCs. CDR3 in DNA: TGTGCCAGCAGCTTGGCCAGGAAAGCTAACTATGGCTACACCTTC. Translating gives CASSLARKANYGYTF. Full variable domain (remainder filled in from reference TRBV5-8 and TRBJ1-2): EAGVTQSPTHLIKTRGQQATLRCSPISGHTSVYWYQQALGLGLQFLLWYDEGEERNRGNFPPRFSGRQFPNYSSELNVNALELEDSALYLCASSLARKANYGYTFGSGTRLTVV.